Listed below are T cell receptor beta chains from one sample, sequenced in a study of neoadjuvant nivolumab and ipilimumab in lung cancer. Profiling relied on immunoSEQ multiplex PCR, and the TCRdb table lists in-frame clones only, not all of them. The table lists around 6,000 clones, almost 65% of them singletons. Sequencing used tumor tissue, obtained after neoadjuvant nivolumab, alone or with ipilimumab, at or shortly before surgery. Receptors originate from an adult with non-small cell lung cancer. CDR3s include the opening cysteine and the closing phenylalanine or tryptophan. A D gene is named only where the DNA matches it firmly. Size tells how often a clone was seen (once, few, many) or the class of an expanded clone, and some rows leave it out.

d_call: TRBD1; j_call: TRBJ2-1; clone_size: medium-sized; v_call: TRBV18; cdr3_nt: TGTGCCAGCTCACACCCGGACAGGGATTCTTGGAATGAGCAGTTCTTC; cdr3_aa: CASSHPDRDSWNEQFF
d_call: -; j_call: TRBJ2-2; clone_size: -; v_call: TRBV27; cdr3_nt: TGTGCCAGCAGTTTATGGAATCAGTACACCGGGGAGCTGTTTTTT; cdr3_aa: CASSLWNQYTGELFF
d_call: TRBD1; j_call: TRBJ2-7; clone_size: large; v_call: TRBV2; cdr3_nt: TGTGCCAGCAGTCGACAGGGGGCGGACGAGCAGTACTTC; cdr3_aa: CASSRQGADEQYF
d_call: TRBD2; j_call: TRBJ2-1; clone_size: -; v_call: TRBV7-6; cdr3_nt: TGTGCCAGCAGCAGAGGGGAGGGCAATGAGCAGTTCTTC; cdr3_aa: CASSRGEGNEQFF
d_call: TRBD1; j_call: TRBJ1-5; clone_size: -; v_call: TRBV7-2; cdr3_nt: TGTGCCAGCAGCGTCAGGGGGAATCAGCCCCAGCATTTT; cdr3_aa: CASSVRGNQPQHF
d_call: -; j_call: TRBJ2-5; clone_size: -; v_call: TRBV7-2; cdr3_nt: TGTGCCAGCAGCCCCCGTCACGGAGGGAAAGAGACCCAGTACTTC; cdr3_aa: CASSPRHGGKETQYF
d_call: TRBD1; j_call: TRBJ1-5; clone_size: -; v_call: TRBV6-6; cdr3_nt: TGTGCCAGCAGTTACTCCGCGGGACAGGGGACTCAGCCCCAGCATTTT; cdr3_aa: CASSYSAGQGTQPQHF
d_call: -; j_call: TRBJ1-3; clone_size: -; v_call: TRBV10-3; cdr3_nt: TGTGCCACTGGAAGGGAAAACACCATATATTTT; cdr3_aa: CATGRENTIYF
d_call: -; j_call: TRBJ2-1; clone_size: once; v_call: TRBV11-3; cdr3_nt: TGTGCCAGCAGCTCCCGGGACGTATACAATGAGCAGTTCTTC; cdr3_aa: CASSSRDVYNEQFF
d_call: -; j_call: TRBJ1-1; clone_size: -; v_call: TRBV28; cdr3_nt: TGTGCCAGCAGTTCGAGACATCGAAACACTGAAGCTTTCTTT; cdr3_aa: CASSSRHRNTEAFF
d_call: -; j_call: TRBJ1-1; clone_size: -; v_call: TRBV27; cdr3_nt: TGTGCCAGCATTAGGGGCGGCACTGAAGCTTTCTTT; cdr3_aa: CASIRGGTEAFF
d_call: TRBD1; j_call: TRBJ1-2; clone_size: -; v_call: TRBV9; cdr3_nt: TGTGCCAGCAGCGTCTCAACCGGGACAGGGGCGCTCGGCTACACCTTC; cdr3_aa: CASSVSTGTGALGYTF
d_call: -; j_call: TRBJ2-2; clone_size: -; v_call: TRBV10-2; cdr3_nt: TGCGCCAGGGGGAGTACAGGGAACACCGGGGAGCTGTTTTTT; cdr3_aa: CARGSTGNTGELFF
d_call: TRBD2; j_call: TRBJ2-1; clone_size: -; v_call: TRBV5-1; cdr3_nt: TGCGCCAGCAGCTTGGCCGGGACTAGCGGGTCAAATGAGCAGTTCTTC; cdr3_aa: CASSLAGTSGSNEQFF
d_call: -; j_call: TRBJ2-5; clone_size: few; v_call: TRBV7-9; cdr3_nt: TGTGCCAGCAGACGTGGGACCGAAGAGACCCAGTACTTC; cdr3_aa: CASRRGTEETQYF
d_call: TRBD2; j_call: TRBJ2-7; clone_size: -; v_call: TRBV28; cdr3_nt: TGTGCCAGCAGTTTAGAGTCTTTAGGCGGGAGGCAGCACGAGCAGTACTTC; cdr3_aa: CASSLESLGGRQHEQYF
d_call: -; j_call: TRBJ1-5; clone_size: -; v_call: TRBV2; cdr3_nt: TGTGCCAGCAGTGAAGTTGTGGCTTTTAATCAGCCCCAGCATTTT; cdr3_aa: CASSEVVAFNQPQHF
d_call: TRBD1; j_call: TRBJ1-5; clone_size: few; v_call: TRBV19; cdr3_nt: TGTGCCAGTACCTGGGACAGAAGAACAAATCAGCCCCAGCATTTT; cdr3_aa: CASTWDRRTNQPQHF
d_call: -; j_call: TRBJ1-1; clone_size: once; v_call: TRBV15; cdr3_nt: TGTGCCACCAGCAGAGATAAGGAGGGGAGCACTGAAGCTTTCTTT; cdr3_aa: CATSRDKEGSTEAFF
d_call: TRBD1; j_call: TRBJ2-1; clone_size: -; v_call: TRBV6-6; cdr3_nt: TGTGCCAGCAGAAAAGGACAGGGAAGACACAATGAGCAGTTCTTC; cdr3_aa: CASRKGQGRHNEQFF
d_call: TRBD1; j_call: TRBJ2-7; clone_size: once; v_call: TRBV7-8; cdr3_nt: TGTGCCAGCAGCCTGGACAGGGGAGCGCAGTACTTC; cdr3_aa: CASSLDRGAQYF
d_call: -; j_call: TRBJ2-1; clone_size: -; v_call: TRBV29-1; cdr3_nt: TGCAGCACTCGCGGTTCCTACAATGAGCAGTTCTTC; cdr3_aa: CSTRGSYNEQFF
d_call: TRBD1; j_call: TRBJ2-5; clone_size: -; v_call: TRBV19; cdr3_nt: TGTGCCAGTAGTTTGGGGACAGGGGCTCTGTACTTC; cdr3_aa: CASSLGTGALYF
d_call: -; j_call: TRBJ2-7; clone_size: -; v_call: TRBV5-4; cdr3_nt: TGTGCCAGCAGCTTGTGGGGGGAGCCCTCCTACGAGCAGTACTTC; cdr3_aa: CASSLWGEPSYEQYF
d_call: -; j_call: TRBJ1-2; clone_size: -; v_call: TRBV19; cdr3_nt: TGTGCCAGTATCGGAGGAGCCAGGGAGGGCTACACCTTC; cdr3_aa: CASIGGAREGYTF
d_call: -; j_call: TRBJ2-1; clone_size: medium-sized; v_call: TRBV19; cdr3_nt: TGTGCCAGTAGTTATCTTACAGGGTCAAGTGAGCAGTTCTTC; cdr3_aa: CASSYLTGSSEQFF
d_call: TRBD2; j_call: TRBJ2-1; clone_size: -; v_call: TRBV6-5; cdr3_nt: TGTGCCAGCAAATTACTAGCGGGAGGGTACAATGAGCAGTTCTTC; cdr3_aa: CASKLLAGGYNEQFF
d_call: -; j_call: TRBJ1-1; clone_size: few; v_call: TRBV30; cdr3_nt: TGTGCCGGCCCTAATGCAGCTTTCTTT; cdr3_aa: CAGPNAAFF
d_call: -; j_call: TRBJ2-5; clone_size: once; v_call: TRBV5-5; cdr3_nt: TGTGCCAGCAGCCCAGTTACAGGACTGAGCCAAGAGACCCAGTACTTC; cdr3_aa: CASSPVTGLSQETQYF
d_call: -; j_call: TRBJ1-2; clone_size: -; v_call: TRBV18; cdr3_nt: TGTGCCAGCTCACCAGGGACGACAATCTATGGCTACACCTTC; cdr3_aa: CASSPGTTIYGYTF
d_call: -; j_call: TRBJ2-5; clone_size: -; v_call: TRBV7-9; cdr3_nt: TGTGCCAGCAGCCTAGGGGGAGGGGTCAAAGAGACCCAGTACTTC; cdr3_aa: CASSLGGGVKETQYF
d_call: -; j_call: TRBJ1-2; clone_size: -; v_call: TRBV7-9; cdr3_nt: TGTGCCAGCAGCCCCCGTGACTATGGCTACACCTTC; cdr3_aa: CASSPRDYGYTF
d_call: -; j_call: TRBJ2-2; clone_size: -; v_call: TRBV6-5; cdr3_nt: TGTGCCAGCAACGTGGGCCCGAACACCGGGGAGCTGTTTTTT; cdr3_aa: CASNVGPNTGELFF
d_call: -; j_call: TRBJ2-6; clone_size: -; v_call: TRBV6-5; cdr3_nt: TGTGCCAGCAGTTACTCCCGAATCTCTGGGGCCAACGTCCTGACTTTC; cdr3_aa: CASSYSRISGANVLTF
d_call: TRBD2; j_call: TRBJ2-3; clone_size: -; v_call: TRBV7-9; cdr3_nt: TGTGCCAGCAGCTTGAGCGGGGGATACACAGATACGCAGTATTTT; cdr3_aa: CASSLSGGYTDTQYF
d_call: -; j_call: TRBJ1-1; clone_size: few; v_call: TRBV6-5; cdr3_nt: TGTGCCAGCAGCCCCAGATTGAACACTGAAGCTTTCTTT; cdr3_aa: CASSPRLNTEAFF
d_call: -; j_call: TRBJ2-5; clone_size: -; v_call: TRBV10-3; cdr3_nt: TGTGCCATCAGTGACTTAGAGACCCAGTACTTC; cdr3_aa: CAISDLETQYF
d_call: -; j_call: TRBJ2-2; clone_size: few; v_call: TRBV2; cdr3_nt: TGTGCCAGCAGTGTCCTAGTGAACACCGGGGAGCTGTTTTTT; cdr3_aa: CASSVLVNTGELFF
d_call: -; j_call: TRBJ2-7; clone_size: few; v_call: TRBV27; cdr3_nt: TGTGCCAGCTTTAGGGGGGGATCCTACGAGCAGTACTTC; cdr3_aa: CASFRGGSYEQYF
d_call: -; j_call: TRBJ2-7; clone_size: large; v_call: TRBV27; cdr3_nt: TGTGCCAGCAGTTTATTGGGATCCCTGGGGGTGTACTTC; cdr3_aa: CASSLLGSLGVYF
d_call: TRBD2; j_call: TRBJ2-2; clone_size: -; v_call: TRBV5-6; cdr3_nt: TGTGCCAGCAGCTTAGGGACTAGAGACACCGGGGAGCTGTTTTTT; cdr3_aa: CASSLGTRDTGELFF
d_call: -; j_call: TRBJ1-1; clone_size: few; v_call: TRBV6-1; cdr3_nt: TGTGCCAGCAGTGAGCAGGGGAGGAACACTGAAGCTTTCTTT; cdr3_aa: CASSEQGRNTEAFF
d_call: TRBD1; j_call: TRBJ2-1; clone_size: -; v_call: TRBV2; cdr3_nt: TGTGCCAGCACCCGGGACAGGGGGAATGAGCAGTTCTTC; cdr3_aa: CASTRDRGNEQFF